Presented here are 2 T cell receptor beta chains from one specimen sequenced in a study of Ad26.COV2.S vaccination and SARS-CoV-2 variants. The sample's treatment: roughly 18 received Ad26.COV2.S at low or high dose, single or two shots; 5 received placebo; per-sample allocation not given. Vaccine and placebo recipients were sampled on day 63 after the first injection. Produced via immunoSEQ multiplex PCR; TCRdb's table is partial and in-frame only. The repertoire holds roughly 350,000 clones, with 75% to 90% as singletons. The input for sequencing was peripheral blood, taken in a trial of Ad26.COV2.S vaccine versus placebo. These receptor sequences come from a person aged 18 to 65 who received the Ad26.COV2.S COVID-19 vaccine or a placebo.

A remark on this clone: Other DNA sequences in the sample encode the same CDR3. The chain links TRBV19 to TRBJ1-5, with TRBD1 identical over 10 bases. Trimming removed 3 bases from V and 7 bases from J; junction bases left unmatched: 3. The germline CDR1 and CDR2 sequences are LNHDA and SQIVND (reference sequence). This CDR3 spans 14 amino acids. The DNA of the CDR3 is TGTGCCAGTAGTATCCGGGACAGGGGACAGCCCCAGCATTTT. Amino acid sequence: CASSIRDRGQPQHF.

The V gene is TRBV10-3, the J gene TRBJ2-6; D gene unclear. Germline V CDR1 and CDR2: ENHRY, SYGVKD. The length of the CDR3 is 13 residues. V lost 6 bases and J lost 1, with 4 bases in between. CDR3 region: CAISLSGANVLTF. CDR3 bases: TGTGCCATCAGCCTATCTGGGGCCAACGTCCTGACTTTC.